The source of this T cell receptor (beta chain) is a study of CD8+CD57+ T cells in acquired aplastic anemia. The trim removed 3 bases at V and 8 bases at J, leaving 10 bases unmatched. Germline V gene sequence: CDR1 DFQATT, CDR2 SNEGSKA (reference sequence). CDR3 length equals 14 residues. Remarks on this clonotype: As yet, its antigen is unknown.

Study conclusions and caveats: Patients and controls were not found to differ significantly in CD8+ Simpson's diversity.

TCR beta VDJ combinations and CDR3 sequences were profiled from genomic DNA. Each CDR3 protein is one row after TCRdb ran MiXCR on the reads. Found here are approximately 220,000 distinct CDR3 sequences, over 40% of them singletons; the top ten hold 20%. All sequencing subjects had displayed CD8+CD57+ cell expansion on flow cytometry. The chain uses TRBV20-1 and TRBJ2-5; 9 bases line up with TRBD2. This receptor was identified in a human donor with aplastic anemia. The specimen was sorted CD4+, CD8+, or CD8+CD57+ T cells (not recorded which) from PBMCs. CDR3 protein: CSASRYLRGGTQYF. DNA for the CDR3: TGCAGTGCTAGCCGTTACTTGCGGGGGGGAACCCAGTACTTC.